A selection of T cell receptor beta chains follows, all from one sample in a study of graft-versus-host responses after intestinal transplantation. These receptors' targets are unknown. Assay: immunoSEQ multiplex PCR; the TCRdb copy retains only in-frame clones and omits some. The profile shows about 90,000 clones, 80% to 95% of them singletons. This specimen was unstimulated CD4+ T cells sorted from spleen or lymph node cells, taken before intestinal transplant. Receptor source: a human donor who received an intestinal transplant. Both conserved end residues are part of each CDR3. The order of the fields is V gene, J gene, D gene, clone size, CDR3 DNA, CDR3 protein. D genes are given only for firm matches. Size is omitted from some rows. Given values are once, few, many or a class for expanded clones.

>TRBV30|TRBJ2-7|-|-
TGTGCCTGGAGTACAAATAGCGACGAGCAGTACTTC
CAWSTNSDEQYF
>TRBV28|TRBJ2-3|-|-
TGTGCCAGCAGTGGGTCTGGGAGAACAGATACGCAGTATTTT
CASSGSGRTDTQYF
>TRBV5-4|TRBJ2-3|TRBD2|-
TGTGCCAGCAGCCGGCGGGAGCGGTACACAGATACGCAGTATTTT
CASSRRERYTDTQYF
>TRBV6-5|TRBJ1-1|-|-
TGTGCCAGCAGTTCCCTTCGGGGCGGAAACACTGAAGCTTTCTTT
CASSSLRGGNTEAFF
>TRBV29-1|TRBJ1-4|TRBD1|-
TGCAGCGTGGGGGACAGGCCGACTAATGAAAAACTGTTTTTT
CSVGDRPTNEKLFF
>TRBV5-4|TRBJ2-5|TRBD2|-
TGTGCCAGCAGCTTGCCGGGAGGCGAGACCCAGTACTTC
CASSLPGGETQYF
>TRBV10-1|TRBJ2-3|TRBD2|-
TGCGCCAGCAGTGAGTCGACTAGCGGGAGCGCAGATACGCAGTATTTT
CASSESTSGSADTQYF
>TRBV5-1|TRBJ2-3|-|-
TGCGCCAGCAGCTTGGGACAGGGAGGAACAGATACGCAGTATTTT
CASSLGQGGTDTQYF
>TRBV5-1|TRBJ1-1|-|-
TGCGCCAGCAGCTTGGCTCCAGGCGCGGGGACTGAAGCTTTCTTT
CASSLAPGAGTEAFF
>TRBV6-5|TRBJ1-2|-|-
TGTGCCAGCGGTCGGCAGCCAACACCCCACTATGGCTACACCTTC
CASGRQPTPHYGYTF
>TRBV4-1|TRBJ2-1|TRBD2|-
TGCGCCAGCAGCCAGATCGGACTAGCGGTTAACTACAATGAGCAGTTCTTC
CASSQIGLAVNYNEQFF
>TRBV5-1|TRBJ1-5|-|-
TGCGCCAGCAGCTTGGAGCCTTATAGCAATCAGCCCCAGCATTTT
CASSLEPYSNQPQHF
>TRBV19|TRBJ2-1|TRBD2|-
TGTGCCAGTACAAGTACGACTAGCGGGGTATACAATGAGCAGTTCTTC
CASTSTTSGVYNEQFF
>TRBV6-1|TRBJ1-5|-|once
TGTGCCAGCGCGAGCGTGGACAGCAATCAGCCCCAGCATTTT
CASASVDSNQPQHF
>TRBV28|TRBJ1-1|TRBD1|-
TGTGCCAGCGCTAACGCCCTTGGGACAGGGTTCACTGAAGCTTTCTTT
CASANALGTGFTEAFF
>TRBV30|TRBJ1-6|-|-
TGTGCCTGGAGTGTATGGCCCAGCGACGGGGGGCCAAGTTCACCCCTCCACTTT
CAWSVWPSDGGPSSPLHF
>TRBV19|TRBJ1-1|-|-
TGTGCCAGTAGCCCTCCGGGAGGTTTGAGGACTGAAGCTTTCTTT
CASSPPGGLRTEAFF
>TRBV6-1|TRBJ1-2|-|-
TGTGCCAGCAGTGAAAATCGGGCAGAAGGCTATGGCTACACCTTC
CASSENRAEGYGYTF
>TRBV9|TRBJ2-1|TRBD2|-
TGTGCCAGCAGCGTAGCCCTCGTGGGACTAGCGGGAAGGACCAACAATGAGCAGTTCTTC
CASSVALVGLAGRTNNEQFF